This T cell receptor (beta chain) is from a study of T cells in localized non-small cell lung cancer. Produced via immunoSEQ multiplex PCR; TCRdb's table is partial and in-frame only. The data contain tens of thousands of clones, around 87% of them singletons. Study observations and caveats: Sequence data derive from only one tumor region, so heterogeneity remains possible. A median of about 58 of the top 100 tumor clones appeared in adjacent lung, which was paired and uninvolved. The highest T cell clonality was in uninvolved adjacent lung, above tumor.

A remark on this clone: Its antigen is unknown.

The CDR3 runs to 16 residues. Losses at the gene ends were 3 bases for V and 1 base for J; bases not matched to a gene: 7. Germline assignment: CDR1 LGHNA and CDR2 YSLEER. The input for sequencing was peripheral blood, taken before any cancer treatment. V is TRBV4-3 and J is TRBJ2-5, with 8 nucleotides matching TRBD2. The origin of this receptor is a man aged 40 to 70 with stage I lung adenocarcinoma. The CDR3: CASSQGIAGLQETQYF. CDR3 nucleotide sequence: TGCGCCAGCAGCCAGGGAATAGCGGGGCTCCAAGAGACCCAGTACTTC.